These 24 T cell receptor beta chains were sequenced from one sample in a study of blood T cell repertoires in COVID-19. TCRdb keeps only in-frame clones here, not all; method: immunoSEQ multiplex PCR. The sample has 90,000 to 100,000 clones; 86% are singletons. Material for sequencing was peripheral blood. All receptors come from a middle-aged man with acute or convalescent COVID-19.

The V call is TRBV18, the J call TRBJ2-1, with 12 bases identical to TRBD2. Germline CDR1 and CDR2: KGHSH and LQKENI. The CDR3 covers 16 residues. V trimming: 3 bases; J trimming: 2 bases; junction bases outside the gene matches: 2. The CDR3 loop reads CASSPGLAGTYNEQFF. In nucleotides, the CDR3 is TGTGCCAGCTCACCCGGACTAGCGGGAACCTACAATGAGCAGTTCTTC.

V usage is TRBV3-1 (or the pseudogene TRBV3-2) and J usage is TRBJ2-7; 9 nucleotides align to TRBD2. The CDR3 runs 14 residues. CDR1 is LGHDT, CDR2 YNNKEL, per germline (reference sequence). Trimming cost V 6 bases and J 1 base; bases outside gene matches: 4. The CDR3 nucleotides read TGTGCCAGCAGGATTAGCGGGGGATCCTACGAGCAGTACTTC. Protein: CASRISGGSYEQYF.

This clone was found once. The chain uses TRBV2 and TRBJ2-3; maybe TRBD2 (6 bases). V lost 2 bases and J 1 base, leaving 13 bases between the germline ends. The CDR3 length is 16 residues. The V gene's germline CDR1 is SNHLY and CDR2 FYNNEI. The CDR3 reads CASSEYPGEGTDTQYF. In DNA form, the CDR3 reads TGTGCCAGCAGTGAATACCCGGGAGAGGGCACAGATACGCAGTATTTT.

This chain connects TRBV12-5 to TRBJ2-5; possibly TRBD1 for D (6 bases). Trimming shortened V by 0 bases and J by 4 bases, and 15 bases separated the two germline ends. Germline V lookup: CDR1 LGHNT, CDR2 FRNRAP. The CDR3 runs 16 residues. The CDR3 DNA sequence: TGTGCTAGTGGTTTGGTAACAGGGCTGATTGCAGAGACCCAGTACTTC. Amino acids: CASGLVTGLIAETQYF.

This rearrangement joins TRBV28 to TRBJ2-2, with 8 bases lining up with TRBD1. The V gene's germline CDR1 is MDHEN and CDR2 SYDVKM. J lost 1 base, V lost 5 bases, and 6 bases had no gene match. This CDR3 has 16 amino acids. In DNA form, the CDR3 reads TGTGCCAGCAGTAGACTCGGACAGGGGAACACCGGGGAGCTGTTTTTT. It is translated as CASSRLGQGNTGELFF. The entire variable domain, with the rest obtained from reference TRBV28 and TRBJ2-2, is as follows: DVKVTQSSRYLVKRTGEKVFLECVQDMDHENMFWYRQDPGLGLRLIYFSYDVKMKEKGDIPEGYSVSREKKERFSLILESASTNQTSMYLCASSRLGQGNTGELFFGEGSRLTVL.

V is TRBV30 and J is TRBJ1-1, with D hard to call. Looked up from germline, CDR1 is GTSNPN and CDR2 is SVGIG (reference sequence). This CDR3 spans 15 amino acids. V gave up 2 bases and J gave up 1 base, with 14 bases separating them. CDR3 region: CAWSPTHSSNTEAFF. The CDR3 DNA reads as TGTGCCTGGAGTCCCACCCACAGCTCGAACACTGAAGCTTTCTTT.

The chain has TRBV11-2 and TRBJ2-7; 10 positions match TRBD2. The V and J ends lost 8 bases and 4 bases, in that order; junction bases with no gene match: 8. Germline-derived CDR1 and CDR2 are SGHAT and FQNNGV. This CDR3 is 14 amino acids long. CDR3 amino acids: CASLTLAGAYEQYF. As DNA, the CDR3 is TGTGCCAGCCTTACCCTAGCGGGAGCGTACGAGCAGTACTTC.

The V and J genes are TRBV14 and TRBJ1-5, with a tentative D call TRBD1 (5 bases). Trimming shortened V by 0 bases and J by 3 bases, and 18 bases separated the two germline ends. The CDR3 covers 18 residues. Germline CDR1 reads SGHDN; CDR2 reads FVKESK. CDR3 amino acids: CASSQEWAGTQANQPQHF. The CDR3 nucleotides are TGTGCCAGCAGCCAAGAATGGGCGGGGACCCAAGCCAATCAGCCCCAGCATTTT. Combining the CDR3 with reference TRBV14 and TRBJ1-5 gives the whole variable domain EAGVTQFPSHSVIEKGQTVTLRCDPISGHDNLYWYRRVMGKEIKFLLHFVKESKQDESGMPNNRFLAERTGGTYSTLKVQPAELEDSGVYFCASSQEWAGTQANQPQHFGDGTRLSIL.

The chain uses TRBV7-9 and TRBJ1-1, with D perhaps TRBD1 (5 bases). The CDR3 extends over 14 amino acids. Germline V gene lookup returns CDR1 SEHNR and CDR2 FQNEAQ (reference sequence). The germline V and J ends were trimmed by 5 bases and 2 bases, with 12 bases remaining between them. The CDR3 DNA follows: TGTGCCAGCAGCCTATTAGGGGCCAACACTGAAGCTTTCTTT. This encodes CASSLLGANTEAFF.

The CDR3 region is CASSIPQGTEAFF. CDR3 nucleotides: TGTGCCAGTAGTATCCCACAGGGCACTGAAGCTTTCTTT. The chain couples TRBV19 to TRBJ1-1; perhaps TRBD1 as D (6 bases). There are 13 residues in the CDR3. Germline V lookup: CDR1 LNHDA, CDR2 SQIVND (reference sequence). Deletions cut 3 bases from V and 4 bases from J, with 9 bases between.

The chain carries TRBV7-8 and TRBJ1-5; D is uncertain. The CDR3 is made up of 14 amino acids. Germline V gene lookup returns CDR1 SGHVS and CDR2 FQNEAQ. Trimming removed 5 bases from V and 2 bases from J, with 10 bases in between. The CDR3 region has the DNA TGTGCCAGCAGCACTGACCGGGGCAATCAGCCCCAGCATTTT. It specifies CASSTDRGNQPQHF.

V gene TRBV19 combines with J gene TRBJ2-7; D uncertain. V was cut by 1 base and J by 7 bases, with 5 bases left in between. The CDR3 loop spans 11 amino acids. In germline, CDR1 is LNHDA, CDR2 SQIVND (reference sequence). CDR3 protein: CASSIGPEQYF. DNA of the CDR3: TGTGCCAGTAGTATAGGGCCAGAGCAGTACTTC.

The V and J genes are TRBV4-1 and TRBJ1-4, with D hard to call. Germline lookup yields CDR1 MGHRA and CDR2 YSYEKL. Trimming took 3 bases from V and 5 from J, leaving 19 bases between them. This CDR3 has 17 amino acids. This chain's CDR3 is CASSQSGGSGFNEKLFF. The CDR3, as DNA: TGCGCCAGCAGCCAGAGCGGAGGATCGGGGTTCAATGAAAAACTGTTTTTT.

In this sample, this clone turned up once. The chain joins TRBV3-1 (or the pseudogene TRBV3-2) to TRBJ2-1, with TRBD1 matching over 7 bases. Germline assignment: CDR1 LGHDT and CDR2 YNNKEL (reference sequence). The CDR3 has 14 amino acids. V lost 4 bases to trimming and J lost 5 bases; unmatched junction nucleotides: 5. The CDR3 reads CASSPRQGNNEQFF. As DNA, the CDR3 is TGTGCCAGCAGCCCTCGACAGGGTAACAATGAGCAGTTCTTC.

The V call is TRBV5-6, the J call TRBJ2-6, with 12 nucleotides matching TRBD2. J lost 4 bases, V lost 2 bases, and 10 bases had no gene match. Germline V CDR1 and CDR2: SGHDT, YYEEEE. The CDR3 totals 19 residues. CDR3 loop: CASSFSRLAGVAGANVLTF. CDR3 DNA sequence: TGTGCCAGCAGCTTCTCCAGACTAGCGGGAGTAGCCGGGGCCAACGTCCTGACTTTC.

The chain employs TRBV29-1 and TRBJ2-3, with TRBD2 matching over 9 bases. The germline gives CDR1 SQVTM, CDR2 ANQGSEA. This CDR3 spans 13 amino acids. Trimming took 4 bases from V and 3 from J; bases not matched to a gene: 2. Here the CDR3 reads CSVVTSGTDTQYF. CDR3 nucleotides: TGCAGCGTTGTGACTAGCGGTACAGATACGCAGTATTTT.

This rearrangement joins TRBV20-1 to TRBJ1-6, with 9 bases fitting TRBD1. The CDR3 is 11 amino acids. V was pared by 3 bases and J by 15 bases, with 3 bases of the junction left unmatched. CDR1 is DFQATT and CDR2 is SNEGSKA in the germline V gene (reference sequence). The CDR3 sequence: CSARTGGYLHF. CDR3 nucleotide sequence: TGCAGTGCTAGGACAGGGGGATACCTCCACTTT.

The CDR3 sequence is CAKDLAGASNTGELFF. The CDR3 DNA sequence: TGCGCTAAAGATTTAGCGGGAGCGTCGAACACCGGGGAGCTGTTTTTT. The chain links TRBV5-1 to TRBJ2-2; 9 nucleotides line up with TRBD2. This CDR3 is built from 16 residues. Germline assignment: CDR1 SGHRS and CDR2 YFSETQ.

The J gene is TRBJ1-4, the V gene TRBV6-5; 10 bases are a match to TRBD1. The CDR3 extends over 15 amino acids. Trimming cost V 5 bases and J 8 bases; bases outside gene matches: 8. The germline V gene encodes CDR1 MNHEY and CDR2 SVGAGI. CDR3: CASSPGDRGKEKLFF. The CDR3 region has the DNA TGTGCCAGCAGTCCTGGGGACAGGGGAAAGGAAAAACTGTTTTTT.

This chain connects TRBV30 to TRBJ1-2, with unresolved D. The CDR3 is 15 residues long. V was shortened by 2 bases and J by 4 bases, with 17 bases between the two germline ends. Germline V gene data show CDR1 as GTSNPN and CDR2 as SVGIG (reference sequence). The CDR3: CAWSPEARMVYGYTF. CDR3 bases: TGTGCCTGGAGTCCTGAGGCCAGAATGGTCTATGGCTACACCTTC.

The table lists this clone with a few counts. Here the CDR3 reads CASTRTGVNEKLFF. CDR3 nucleotide sequence: TGTGCCAGCACCCGGACAGGCGTTAATGAAAAACTGTTTTTT. This sequence joins TRBV7-9 and TRBJ1-4; 7 nucleotides line up with TRBD1. CDR1 and CDR2 (germline): SEHNR, FQNEAQ (reference sequence). This CDR3 contains 14 residues. J was trimmed by 4 bases and V by 7 bases; bases with no gene match: 6.

The table lists this clone with a count of one. V gene TRBV12-5 combines with J gene TRBJ2-1, with a possible D match to TRBD2 (5 bases). The CDR3 consists of 16 residues. The germline gives CDR1 LGHNT, CDR2 FRNRAP. The germline V and J ends were trimmed by 1 base and 0 bases, with 10 bases remaining between them. CDR3 sequence (DNA): TGTGCTAGTGGTTTGGCTCTAGCTGGCTCCTACAATGAGCAGTTCTTC. Protein product: CASGLALAGSYNEQFF.

V usage is TRBV18 and J usage is TRBJ2-2; 7 positions agree with TRBD1. Germline CDR1 is KGHSH and CDR2 is LQKENI. The CDR3 runs 16 residues. Trimming took 4 bases from V and 4 from J; bases not matched to a gene: 9. The CDR3 protein is CASSRLQGESTGELFF. In DNA form, the CDR3 reads TGTGCCAGCTCACGCCTTCAGGGGGAGAGCACCGGGGAGCTGTTTTTT.

The chain is built from TRBV27 and TRBJ2-1, with 9 bases fitting TRBD2. The trim removed 0 bases at V and 7 bases at J, leaving 16 bases unmatched. The CDR3 length is 19 residues. Germline lookup yields CDR1 MNHEY and CDR2 SMNVEV (reference sequence). CDR3 sequence: CASSLSREGLMMVGNEQFF. CDR3 nucleotides: TGTGCCAGCAGTTTATCGCGGGAGGGCCTAATGATGGTCGGGAATGAGCAGTTCTTC.